Here is one T cell receptor beta chain with its context. The data derive from a study of glioma-infiltrating T cells after dendritic cell vaccination. Overall study: Between about 2003 and 2012, patients got autologous tumor lysate-pulsed dendritic cell vaccines.

Time point: after dendritic cell vaccination, including at tumor progression/relapse. Patients had residual fresh-frozen tumor tissue and more than two years of survival data. Up to 2 ug genomic DNA was used for TCRB CDR3 amplification. Produced via immunoSEQ multiplex PCR; TCRdb's table is partial and in-frame only. The sample has around 78,000 clones; about nine tenths are singletons. This CDR3 is built from 12 residues. Germline CDR1 is SEHNR and CDR2 is FQNEAQ (reference sequence). The V and J ends lost 6 bases and 3 bases respectively, with 9 bases between them. Material: blood, obtained after dendritic cell vaccination. The source is a human donor with glioblastoma. The rearrangement links TRBV7-9 to TRBJ2-7; maybe TRBD1 (6 bases). The CDR3: CASSRQVYEQYF. The CDR3 bases are TGTGCCAGCAGTCGACAGGTCTACGAGCAGTACTTC.